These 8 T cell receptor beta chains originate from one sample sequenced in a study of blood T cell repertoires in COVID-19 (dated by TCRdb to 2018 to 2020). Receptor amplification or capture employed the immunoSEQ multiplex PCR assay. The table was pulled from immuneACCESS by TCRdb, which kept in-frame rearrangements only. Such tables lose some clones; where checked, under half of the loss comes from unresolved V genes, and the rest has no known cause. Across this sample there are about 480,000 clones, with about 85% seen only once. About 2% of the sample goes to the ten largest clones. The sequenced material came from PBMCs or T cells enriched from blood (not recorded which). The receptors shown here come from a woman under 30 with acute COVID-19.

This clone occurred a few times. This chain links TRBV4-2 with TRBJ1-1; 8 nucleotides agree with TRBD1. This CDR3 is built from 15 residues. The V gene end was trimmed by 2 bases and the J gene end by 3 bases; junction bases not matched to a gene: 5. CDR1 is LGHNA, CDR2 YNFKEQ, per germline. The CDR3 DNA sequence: TGTGCCAGCAGCCAATCTGACAGGGGCTACACTGAAGCTTTCTTT. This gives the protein CASSQSDRGYTEAFF.

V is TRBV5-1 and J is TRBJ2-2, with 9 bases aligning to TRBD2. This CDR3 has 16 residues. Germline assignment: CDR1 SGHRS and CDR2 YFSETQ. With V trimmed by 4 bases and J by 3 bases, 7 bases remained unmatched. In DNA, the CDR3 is TGCGCCAGCAGCCCCCCCCTAGCGGGGTACACCGGGGAGCTGTTTTTT. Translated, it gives CASSPPLAGYTGELFF.

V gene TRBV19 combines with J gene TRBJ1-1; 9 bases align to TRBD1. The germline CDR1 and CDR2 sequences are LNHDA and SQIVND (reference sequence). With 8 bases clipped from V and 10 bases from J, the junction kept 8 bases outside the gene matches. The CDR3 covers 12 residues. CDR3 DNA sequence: TGTGCCAGTGGGGACAGGGCGCGTTCAGCTTTCTTT. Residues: CASGDRARSAFF. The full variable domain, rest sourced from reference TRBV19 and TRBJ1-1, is DGGITQSPKYLFRKEGQNVTLSCEQNLNHDAMYWYRQDPGQGLRLIYYSQIVNDFQKGDIAEGYSVSREKKESFPLTVTSAQKNPTAFYLCASGDRARSAFFGQGTRLTVV.

In DNA form, the CDR3 reads TGTGCCATCAGTGACCAGGGGGAGGACTATGGCTACACCTTC. Translating it yields CAISDQGEDYGYTF. The chain links TRBV10-3 to TRBJ1-2; 7 positions match TRBD1. Per the germline V gene, CDR1 is ENHRY and CDR2 is SYGVKD. The CDR3 totals 14 residues. After removal of 3 bases from V and 3 bases from J, the junction contained 4 bases not matched to a gene.

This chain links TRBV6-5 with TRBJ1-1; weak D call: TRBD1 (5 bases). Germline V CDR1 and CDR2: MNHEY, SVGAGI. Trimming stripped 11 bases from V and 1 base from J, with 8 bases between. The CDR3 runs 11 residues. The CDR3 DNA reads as TGTGCCGGCGGGGCGAACACTGAAGCTTTCTTT. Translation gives CAGGANTEAFF.

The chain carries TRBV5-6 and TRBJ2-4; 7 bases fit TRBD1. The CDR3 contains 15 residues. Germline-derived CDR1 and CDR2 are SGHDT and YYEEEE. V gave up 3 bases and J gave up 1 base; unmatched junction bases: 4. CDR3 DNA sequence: TGTGCCAGCAGCTCTAGGGGGCGGGCCAAAAACATTCAGTACTTC. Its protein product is CASSSRGRAKNIQYF.

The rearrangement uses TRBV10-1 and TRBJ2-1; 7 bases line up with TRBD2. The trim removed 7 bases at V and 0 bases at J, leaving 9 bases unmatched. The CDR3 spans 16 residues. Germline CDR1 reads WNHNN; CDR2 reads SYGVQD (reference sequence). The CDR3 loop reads CASIPPSGLSYNEQFF. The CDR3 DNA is TGCGCCAGCATACCCCCTAGCGGCCTCTCCTACAATGAGCAGTTCTTC.

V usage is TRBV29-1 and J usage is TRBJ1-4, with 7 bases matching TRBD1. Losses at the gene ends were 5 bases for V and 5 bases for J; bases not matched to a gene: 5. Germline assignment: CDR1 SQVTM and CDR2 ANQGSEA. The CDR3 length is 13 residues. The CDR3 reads CSVTGALNEKLFF. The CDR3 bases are TGCAGCGTTACAGGGGCCCTAAATGAAAAACTGTTTTTT.